Shown below are 2 T cell receptor beta chains from a single sample sequenced in a study of cytomegalovirus exposure and HLA in healthy donors. Clones were read by immunoSEQ multiplex PCR, and TCRdb kept only the in-frame ones, dropping some. This sample has nearly 200,000 clones, with around 83% found just once. Sequenced: PBMCs. These TCRs come from a woman in her 30s in good health and CMV-seropositive.

The genes are TRBV30 and TRBJ2-3; 9 bases match TRBD1. Per germline, CDR1 GTSNPN and CDR2 SVGIG (reference sequence). J gave up 5 bases and V 5 bases, and 11 bases lay outside the gene matches. This CDR3 is built from 15 residues. CDR3 region: CAWGGQGLLQDTQYF. Written as DNA, the CDR3 is TGTGCCTGGGGAGGACAGGGGCTACTCCAAGATACGCAGTATTTT.

The chain joins TRBV6-6 to TRBJ1-5; the match to TRBD1 covers 7 bases. The CDR3 totals 13 residues. After removal of 7 bases from V and 4 bases from J, the junction contained 4 bases not matched to a gene. The V gene's germline CDR1 is MNHNY and CDR2 SVGAGI (reference sequence). This CDR3 reads CASTGTANQPQHF. The DNA of the CDR3 is TGTGCCAGCACCGGGACAGCTAATCAGCCCCAGCATTTT.